A single sample is the source of the 18 T cell receptor beta chains below, sequenced in a study of patients and donors after allogeneic stem cell transplantation. TCRdb re-called the RT-PCR reads through MiXCR, storing one row per CDR3 protein. The table shows about 16,000 distinct CDR3 sequences, with 25% to 30% occurring only once. Sequenced: blood, either unsorted or a sorted T cell fraction (not recorded which). The receptor set was obtained from a human donor who was either an allogeneic HSCT recipient or a stem cell or donor lymphocyte infusion donor (not recorded which). It is not recorded whose cells these are; they may come from a transplant donor.

The rearrangement uses TRBV4-1 and TRBJ1-1, with D hard to call. The CDR3 loop spans 20 amino acids. Deletions cut 1 base from V and 0 bases from J, with 24 bases between. The germline gives CDR1 MGHRA, CDR2 YSYEKL. The chain's CDR3 is CASSQGAPWEDLGVNTEAFF. The CDR3 DNA reads as TGCGCCAGCAGCCAAGGGGCCCCGTGGGAGGACCTTGGTGTGAACACTGAAGCTTTCTTT.

The chain couples TRBV2 to TRBJ1-3; D might be TRBD1 (6 bases). The CDR3 consists of 14 residues. In germline, CDR1 is SNHLY, CDR2 FYNNEI. V dropped 6 bases and J dropped 4 bases, with 13 bases sitting between them. This CDR3 reads CASSPGHSGNTIYF. CDR3 coding DNA: TGTGCCAGCAGCCCGGGACACTCGGGAAACACCATATATTTT.

This chain links TRBV27 with TRBJ1-2; 7 bases line up with TRBD1. CDR1 and CDR2 (germline): MNHEY, SMNVEV (reference sequence). Trimming at V came to 2 bases and at J to 7 bases, leaving 4 bases not matched to a gene. The CDR3 consists of 13 residues. The CDR3 loop reads CASSLDRVAGYTF. In nucleotides, the CDR3 is TGTGCCAGCAGTTTAGACAGGGTGGCTGGCTACACCTTC.

This chain uses TRBV28 with TRBJ1-1; D unresolved. V was shortened by 1 base and J by 1 base, with 7 bases between the two germline ends. The CDR3 sequence is 14 residues long. CDR1 and CDR2 from the germline V gene are MDHEN and SYDVKM. The DNA for the CDR3 is TGTGCCAGCAGTTTATCACGGGCGAACACTGAAGCTTTCTTT. Protein product: CASSLSRANTEAFF.

The J gene is TRBJ1-5, the V gene TRBV4-1; no clear D. Germline CDR1 MGHRA, CDR2 YSYEKL. The CDR3 covers 15 residues. V was shortened by 2 bases and J by 3 bases, with 11 bases between the two germline ends. CDR3 DNA: TGCGCCAGCAGCCAATATGAAGGGATCAATCAGCCCCAGCATTTT. Protein sequence: CASSQYEGINQPQHF.

In DNA form, the CDR3 reads TGTGCCAGCATCTACTGGGGGACGCCGACCGGGGAGCTGTTTTTT. It specifies CASIYWGTPTGELFF. V usage is TRBV6-2 or TRBV6-3 and J usage is TRBJ2-2; D possibly uses TRBD1 or TRBD2 (5 bases each). V was clipped by 7 bases and J by 5 bases, with 17 bases between them. The CDR3 consists of 15 residues. Germline CDR1 is MNHEY and CDR2 is SVGEGT.

J is TRBJ1-1 and V is TRBV12-3 or TRBV12-4; the D is unclear. With 6 bases removed from V and 10 bases from J, the gap between germline ends came to 15 bases. The CDR3 length is 12 residues. The CDR3, as DNA: TGTGCCAGCAGCCGAGGTTGGCAGGTAGCTTTCTTT. Residues: CASSRGWQVAFF.

About this clonotype: The limits of the CDR3 on the DNA are not certain, so only TCRdb's listed CDR3 is given. This chain connects TRBV7-9 to TRBJ2-3; the table's D call, TRBD1, was not checked against the DNA. The CDR3 spans 14 residues, counting both ends. In germline, CDR1 is SEHNR, CDR2 FQNEAQ (reference sequence). The CDR3 here is CASSFGAGPDTQYF.

This clonotype was counted at least ten times. The rearrangement links TRBV7-2 to TRBJ1-6; 7 nucleotides line up with TRBD1. The V segment lost 4 bases and the J segment 6 bases; nucleotides outside the gene matches: 3. The CDR3 runs to 14 residues. Germline CDR1 SGHTA, CDR2 FQGNSA. CDR3: CASSSGTVNSPLHF. CDR3 in DNA: TGTGCCAGCAGCTCAGGGACAGTTAATTCACCCCTCCACTTT. The full variable domain, completed using reference TRBV7-2 and TRBJ1-6, is GAGVSQSPSNKVTEKGKDVELRCDPISGHTALYWYRQSLGQGLEFLIYFQGNSAPDKSGLPSDRFSAERTGGSVSTLTIQRTQQEDSAVYLCASSSGTVNSPLHFGNGTRLTVT.

The chain links TRBV5-1 to TRBJ2-7; D ambiguous. The germline V and J ends were trimmed by 0 bases and 7 bases, with 17 bases remaining between them. Germline V lookup: CDR1 SGHRS, CDR2 YFSETQ. There are 15 residues in the CDR3. In DNA form, the CDR3 reads TGCGCCAGCAGCTTGGGTTCGTGGCCCGAGGAAGAGCAGTACTTC. Its protein product is CASSLGSWPEEEQYF.

The chain links TRBV9 to TRBJ2-3; 7 positions agree with TRBD2. CDR1 and CDR2 from the germline V gene are SGDLS and YYNGEE. The CDR3 has 17 residues. The junction had 13 bases not matched to a gene; V was cut back by 4 bases and J by 2 bases. In DNA, the CDR3 is TGTGCCAGCAGCCCCCAACCGGGACTAAGTTTCACAGATACGCAGTATTTT. It specifies CASSPQPGLSFTDTQYF.

This chain links TRBV6-5 with TRBJ1-6, with D hard to call. Trimming took 4 bases from V and 6 from J, leaving 10 bases between them. This CDR3 is 14 amino acids long. Per the germline V gene, CDR1 is MNHEY and CDR2 is SVGAGI. This CDR3 reads CASSLQRFNSPLHF. DNA of the CDR3: TGTGCCAGCAGTTTACAGAGGTTTAATTCACCCCTCCACTTT.

The chain combines TRBV10-3 with TRBJ1-2; no clear D gene. The V gene's germline CDR1 is ENHRY and CDR2 SYGVKD. The length of the CDR3 is 12 residues. The germline V and J ends were trimmed by 2 bases and 4 bases, with 5 bases remaining between them. CDR3 region: CAISETVYGYTF. CDR3 sequence (DNA): TGTGCCATCAGTGAGACAGTCTATGGCTACACCTTC.

This chain joins TRBV4-1 and TRBJ2-2, with 7 bases that match TRBD1. CDR3 length: 19 amino acids. Germline lookup yields CDR1 MGHRA and CDR2 YSYEKL. V was pared by 1 base and J by 1 base, with 12 bases of the junction left unmatched. CDR3 amino acids: CASSQGGGQRRGNTGELFF. The CDR3 region has the DNA TGCGCCAGCAGCCAAGGAGGGGGACAGCGACGAGGGAACACCGGGGAGCTGTTTTTT.

The CDR3 sequence is CSAVTGINQPQHF. CDR3 coding DNA: TGCAGTGCTGTTACAGGGATCAATCAGCCCCAGCATTTT. The genes are TRBV20-1 and TRBJ1-5; possible D gene TRBD1, 6 bases. The CDR3 is made up of 13 amino acids. Deletions cut 5 bases from V and 3 bases from J, with 11 bases between. The germline V gene has CDR1 DFQATT and CDR2 SNEGSKA (reference sequence).

This clonotype was seen many times. This rearrangement joins TRBV12-3 or TRBV12-4 to TRBJ1-6; 7 bases match TRBD1. CDR3 length equals 15 residues. V trimming: 1 base; J trimming: 9 bases; junction bases outside the gene matches: 6. In DNA, the CDR3 is TGTGCCAGCAGTTTAGAGGGGGCGCGGATTTCACCCCTCCACTTT. Translated: CASSLEGARISPLHF.

The rearrangement joins TRBV9 to TRBJ2-1, with 10 bases aligning to TRBD2. This CDR3 region has 16 residues. Unmatched junction bases numbered 7, after V lost 4 bases and J lost 3 bases. Looked up from germline, CDR1 is SGDLS and CDR2 is YYNGEE. DNA of the CDR3: TGTGCCAGCAGCCCCACCTGGACTAGCGGCTACAATGAGCAGTTCTTC. It translates to CASSPTWTSGYNEQFF. The variable domain in full, completed from reference TRBV9 and TRBJ2-1, reads DSGVTQTPKHLITATGQRVTLRCSPRSGDLSVYWYQQSLDQGLQFLIQYYNGEERAKGNILERFSAQQFPDLHSELNLSSLELGDSALYFCASSPTWTSGYNEQFFGPGTRLTVL.

This clonotype was detected a few times. In nucleotides, the CDR3 is TGTGCCAGCAGCCAAGGGCCTTATAGCAATCAGCCCCAGCATTTT. Translation gives CASSQGPYSNQPQHF. V is TRBV7-6 and J is TRBJ1-5; D unclear. V was clipped by 5 bases and J by 0 bases, with 11 bases between them. Germline CDR1 SGHVS, CDR2 FNYEAQ. The length of the CDR3 is 15 residues.